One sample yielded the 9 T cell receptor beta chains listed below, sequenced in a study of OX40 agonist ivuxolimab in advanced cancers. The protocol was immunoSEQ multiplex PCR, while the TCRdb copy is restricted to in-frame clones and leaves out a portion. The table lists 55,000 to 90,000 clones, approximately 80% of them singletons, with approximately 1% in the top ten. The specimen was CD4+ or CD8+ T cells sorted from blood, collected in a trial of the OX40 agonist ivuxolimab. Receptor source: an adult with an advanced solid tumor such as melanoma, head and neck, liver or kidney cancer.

The CDR3 coding sequence is TGTGCCAGCAGAAGTTGGCCGGGACAGGTGGGCTGGTCCGGGGAGCTGTTTTTT. Translation: CASRSWPGQVGWSGELFF. J is TRBJ2-2 and V is TRBV11-2, with 8 bases matching TRBD1. From germline, CDR1 is SGHAT and CDR2 FQNNGV. V was clipped by 6 bases and J by 6 bases; unmatched bases: 18. The CDR3 consists of 18 residues.

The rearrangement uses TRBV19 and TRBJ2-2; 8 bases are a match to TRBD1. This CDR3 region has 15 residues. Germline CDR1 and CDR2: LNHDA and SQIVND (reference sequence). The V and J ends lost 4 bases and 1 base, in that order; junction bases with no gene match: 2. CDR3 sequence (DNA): TGTGCCAGTAGTACTGGACAGGGGAACACCGGGGAGCTGTTTTTT. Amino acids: CASSTGQGNTGELFF.

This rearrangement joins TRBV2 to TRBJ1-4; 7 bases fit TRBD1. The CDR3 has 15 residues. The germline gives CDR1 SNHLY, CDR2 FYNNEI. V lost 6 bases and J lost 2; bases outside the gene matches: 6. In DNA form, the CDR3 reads TGTGCCAGCAGACGAACAGGGGAGACTAATGAAAAACTGTTTTTT. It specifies CASRRTGETNEKLFF.

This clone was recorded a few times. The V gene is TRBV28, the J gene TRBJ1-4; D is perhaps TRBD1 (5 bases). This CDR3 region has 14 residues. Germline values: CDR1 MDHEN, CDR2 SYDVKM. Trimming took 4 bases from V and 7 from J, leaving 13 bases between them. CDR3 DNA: TGTGCCAGCAGTTCCCTTCAGGGTTTTGAAAAACTGTTTTTT. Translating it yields CASSSLQGFEKLFF.

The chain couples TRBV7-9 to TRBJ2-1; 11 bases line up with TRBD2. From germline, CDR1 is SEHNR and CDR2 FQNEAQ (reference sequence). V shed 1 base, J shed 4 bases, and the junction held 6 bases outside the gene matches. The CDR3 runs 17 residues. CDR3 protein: CASSLDLAGGPYNEQFF. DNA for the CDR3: TGTGCCAGCAGCTTAGACCTAGCGGGGGGACCTTACAATGAGCAGTTCTTC.

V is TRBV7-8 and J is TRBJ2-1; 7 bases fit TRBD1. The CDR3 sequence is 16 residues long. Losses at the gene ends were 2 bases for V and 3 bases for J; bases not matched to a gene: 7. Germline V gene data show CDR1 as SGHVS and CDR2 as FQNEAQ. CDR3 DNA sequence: TGTGCCAGCAGCTTACAACAGGGGCTACTCTACAATGAGCAGTTCTTC. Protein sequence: CASSLQQGLLYNEQFF.

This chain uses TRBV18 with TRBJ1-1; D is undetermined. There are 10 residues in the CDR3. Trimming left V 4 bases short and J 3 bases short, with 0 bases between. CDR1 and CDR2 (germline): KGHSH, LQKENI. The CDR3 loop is CASSHTEAFF. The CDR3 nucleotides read TGTGCCAGCTCACACACTGAAGCTTTCTTT. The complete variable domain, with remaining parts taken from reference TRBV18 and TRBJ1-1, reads NAGVMQNPRHLVRRRGQEARLRCSPMKGHSHVYWYRQLPEEGLKFMVYLQKENIIDESGMPKERFSAEFPKEGPSILRIQQVVRGDSAAYFCASSHTEAFFGQGTRLTVV.

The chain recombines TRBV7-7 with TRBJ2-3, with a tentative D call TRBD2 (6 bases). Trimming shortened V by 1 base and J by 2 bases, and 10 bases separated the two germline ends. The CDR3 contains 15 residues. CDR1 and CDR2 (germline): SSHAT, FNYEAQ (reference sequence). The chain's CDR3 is CASSLGTINTDTQYF. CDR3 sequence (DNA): TGTGCCAGCAGCTTAGGGACTATCAACACAGATACGCAGTATTTT.

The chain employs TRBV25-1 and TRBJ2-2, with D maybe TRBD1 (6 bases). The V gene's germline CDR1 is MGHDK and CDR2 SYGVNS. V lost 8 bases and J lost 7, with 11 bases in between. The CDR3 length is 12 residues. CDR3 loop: CASAPGVGELFF. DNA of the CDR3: TGTGCCAGCGCCCCAGGGGTCGGGGAGCTGTTTTTT. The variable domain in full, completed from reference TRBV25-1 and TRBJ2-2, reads EADIYQTPRYLVIGTGKKITLECSQTMGHDKMYWYQQDPGMELHLIHYSYGVNSTEKGDLSSESTVSRIRTEHFPLTLESARPSHTSQYLCASAPGVGELFFGEGSRLTVL.